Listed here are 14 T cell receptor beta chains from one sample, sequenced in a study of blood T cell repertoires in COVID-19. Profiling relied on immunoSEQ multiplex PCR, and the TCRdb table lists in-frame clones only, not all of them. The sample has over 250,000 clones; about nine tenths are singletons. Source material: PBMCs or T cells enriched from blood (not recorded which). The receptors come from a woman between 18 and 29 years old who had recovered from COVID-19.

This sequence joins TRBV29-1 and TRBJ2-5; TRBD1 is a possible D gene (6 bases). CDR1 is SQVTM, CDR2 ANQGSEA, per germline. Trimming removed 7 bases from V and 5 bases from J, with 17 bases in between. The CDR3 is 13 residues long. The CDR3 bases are TGCAGCGCTGCCTTGGGGGCGGGCGAGACCCAGTACTTC. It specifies CSAALGAGETQYF.

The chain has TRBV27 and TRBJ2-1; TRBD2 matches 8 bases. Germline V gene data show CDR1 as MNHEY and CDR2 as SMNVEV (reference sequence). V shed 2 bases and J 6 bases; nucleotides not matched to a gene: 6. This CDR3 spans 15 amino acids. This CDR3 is CASSLGLAGINEQFF. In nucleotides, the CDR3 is TGTGCCAGCAGTTTAGGCCTAGCGGGTATCAATGAGCAGTTCTTC.

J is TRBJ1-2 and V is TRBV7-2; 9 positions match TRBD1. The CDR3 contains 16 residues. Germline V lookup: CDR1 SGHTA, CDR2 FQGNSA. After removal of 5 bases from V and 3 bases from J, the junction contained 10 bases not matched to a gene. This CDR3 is CASSAWTGDTDYGYTF. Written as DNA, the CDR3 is TGTGCCAGCAGCGCCTGGACAGGGGACACCGACTATGGCTACACCTTC.

CDR3 DNA: TGTGCCAGCAGTTACAACCGGGATGAAGCTTTCTTT. Its protein is CASSYNRDEAFF. This chain links TRBV6-5 with TRBJ1-1; D not resolved. From germline, CDR1 is MNHEY and CDR2 SVGAGI. The V gene lost 2 bases and the J gene lost 7 bases, with 8 bases spanning the gap. The CDR3 is 12 amino acids.

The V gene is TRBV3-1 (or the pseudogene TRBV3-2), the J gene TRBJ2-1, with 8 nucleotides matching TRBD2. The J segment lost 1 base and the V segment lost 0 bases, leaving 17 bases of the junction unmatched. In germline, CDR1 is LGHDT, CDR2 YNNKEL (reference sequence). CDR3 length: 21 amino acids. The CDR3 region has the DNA TGTGCCAGCAGCCAAGATTTGTGGATAGGGACTAGTAATCGTTCCTACAATGAGCAGTTCTTC. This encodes CASSQDLWIGTSNRSYNEQFF.

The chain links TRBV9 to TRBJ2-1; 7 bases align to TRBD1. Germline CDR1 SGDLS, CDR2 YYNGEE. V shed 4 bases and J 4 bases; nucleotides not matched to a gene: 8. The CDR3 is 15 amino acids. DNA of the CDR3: TGTGCCAGCAGCCCCGATACAGGGGATTACAATGAGCAGTTCTTC. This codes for CASSPDTGDYNEQFF.

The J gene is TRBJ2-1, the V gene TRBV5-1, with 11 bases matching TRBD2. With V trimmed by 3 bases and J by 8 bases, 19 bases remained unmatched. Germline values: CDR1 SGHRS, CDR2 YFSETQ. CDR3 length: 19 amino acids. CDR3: CASSWSRGSGRAFGDEQFF. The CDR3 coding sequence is TGCGCCAGCAGCTGGTCCCGGGGTAGCGGGAGGGCCTTCGGGGATGAGCAGTTCTTC.

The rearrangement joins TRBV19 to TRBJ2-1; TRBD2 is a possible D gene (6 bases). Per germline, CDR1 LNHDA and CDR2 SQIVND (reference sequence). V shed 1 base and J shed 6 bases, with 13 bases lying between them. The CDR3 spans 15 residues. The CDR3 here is CASSIGRGPGNEQFF. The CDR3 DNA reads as TGTGCCAGTAGTATAGGGAGGGGTCCGGGCAATGAGCAGTTCTTC.

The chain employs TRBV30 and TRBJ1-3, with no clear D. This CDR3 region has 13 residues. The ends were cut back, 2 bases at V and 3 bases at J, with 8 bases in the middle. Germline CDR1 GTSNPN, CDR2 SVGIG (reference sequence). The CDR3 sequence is CAWSPASGNTIYF. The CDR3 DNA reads TGTGCCTGGAGTCCCGCCAGTGGAAACACCATATATTTT.

The CDR3 DNA sequence: TGTGCCTGGAGTGTAGGGTGGGGCGGAGCCCATGGCTACACCTTC. Its protein product is CAWSVGWGGAHGYTF. V usage is TRBV30 and J usage is TRBJ1-2; possibly TRBD1 for D (5 bases). V lost 0 bases, J lost 6 bases, and 17 bases lay in between. The CDR3 is made up of 15 amino acids. Germline CDR1 and CDR2: GTSNPN and SVGIG (reference sequence).

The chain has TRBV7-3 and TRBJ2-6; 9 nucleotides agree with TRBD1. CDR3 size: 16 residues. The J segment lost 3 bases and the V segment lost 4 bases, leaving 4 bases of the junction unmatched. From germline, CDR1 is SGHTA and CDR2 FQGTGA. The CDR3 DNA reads TGTGCCAGCAGCTCACAGGGGGCAAGTGGGGCCAACGTCCTGACTTTC. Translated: CASSSQGASGANVLTF.

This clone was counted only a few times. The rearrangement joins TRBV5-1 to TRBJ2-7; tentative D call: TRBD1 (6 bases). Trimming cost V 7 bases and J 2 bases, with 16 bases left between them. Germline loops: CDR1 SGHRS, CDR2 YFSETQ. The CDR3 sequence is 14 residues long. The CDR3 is CASREGQGAYEQYF. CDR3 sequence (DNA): TGCGCCAGCCGCGAGGGACAAGGAGCCTACGAGCAGTACTTC.

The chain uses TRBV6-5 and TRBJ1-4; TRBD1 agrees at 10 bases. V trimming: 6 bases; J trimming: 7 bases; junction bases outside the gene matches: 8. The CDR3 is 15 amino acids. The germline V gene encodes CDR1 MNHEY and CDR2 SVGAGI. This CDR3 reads CASRRQGAFGEKLFF. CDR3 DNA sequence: TGTGCCAGCAGGCGACAGGGGGCATTTGGTGAAAAACTGTTTTTT.

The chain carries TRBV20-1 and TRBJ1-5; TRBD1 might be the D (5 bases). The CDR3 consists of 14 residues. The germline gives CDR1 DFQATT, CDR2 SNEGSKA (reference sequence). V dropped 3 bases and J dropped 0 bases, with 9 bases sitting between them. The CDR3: CSASRGGSNQPQHF. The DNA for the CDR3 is TGCAGTGCTAGTAGGGGCGGTAGCAATCAGCCCCAGCATTTT.